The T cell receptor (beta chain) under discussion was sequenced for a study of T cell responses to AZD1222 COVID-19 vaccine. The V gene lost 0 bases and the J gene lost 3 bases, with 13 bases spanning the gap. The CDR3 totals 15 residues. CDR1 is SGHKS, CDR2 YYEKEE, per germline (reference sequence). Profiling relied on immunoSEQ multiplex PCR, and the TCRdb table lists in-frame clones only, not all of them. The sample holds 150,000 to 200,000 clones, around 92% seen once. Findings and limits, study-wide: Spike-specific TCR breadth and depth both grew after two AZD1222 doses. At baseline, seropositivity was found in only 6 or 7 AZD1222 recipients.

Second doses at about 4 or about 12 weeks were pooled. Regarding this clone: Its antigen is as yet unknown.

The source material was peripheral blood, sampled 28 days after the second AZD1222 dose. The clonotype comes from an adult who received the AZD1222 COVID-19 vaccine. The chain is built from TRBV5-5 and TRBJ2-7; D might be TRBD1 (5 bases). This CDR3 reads CASSLGAGIDYEQYF. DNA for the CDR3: TGTGCCAGCAGCTTGGGGGCAGGGATAGACTACGAGCAGTACTTC. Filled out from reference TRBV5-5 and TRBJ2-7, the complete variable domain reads DAGVTQSPTHLIKTRGQQVTLRCSPISGHKSVSWYQQVLGQGPQFIFQYYEKEERGRGNFPDRFSARQFPNYSSELNVNALLLGDSALYLCASSLGAGIDYEQYFGPGTRLTVT.